The 32 T cell receptor beta chains in this list originate from one sample, sequenced in a study of control samples from healthy donors and cancer patients. Repertoires were generated with immunoSEQ multiplex PCR, while TCRdb's copy carries only in-frame clones and drops some. This table has 85,000 to 90,000 clones, less than 90% appearing once. Material for sequencing was PBMCs. The source is a woman aged 50 to 60 with colorectal cancer.

The sample holds one count of this clone. The genes are TRBV2 and TRBJ2-3; tentative D call: TRBD2 (5 bases). Germline assignment: CDR1 SNHLY and CDR2 FYNNEI. The germline V and J ends were trimmed by 0 bases and 1 base, with 8 bases remaining between them. The CDR3 is 15 amino acids. The CDR3 here is CASSEAGSRTDTQYF. The CDR3 DNA follows: TGTGCCAGCAGTGAAGCGGGGAGCCGCACAGATACGCAGTATTTT.

This chain uses TRBV11-3 with TRBJ1-6, with 7 nucleotides matching TRBD1. The trim removed 5 bases at V and 6 bases at J, leaving 7 bases unmatched. Germline V CDR1 and CDR2: SGHNT, YENEEA. CDR3 length equals 15 residues. CDR3 amino acids: CASSLQGDGNSPLHF. The CDR3, as DNA: TGTGCCAGCAGCCTTCAGGGGGATGGTAATTCACCCCTCCACTTT.

The chain carries TRBV5-6 and TRBJ2-6, with a weak D call TRBD1 (6 bases). Trimming cost V 2 bases and J 4 bases, with 16 bases left between them. The CDR3 loop spans 17 amino acids. Germline V gives CDR1 SGHDT, CDR2 YYEEEE. The DNA of the CDR3 is TGTGCCAGCAGCTTAAGTTATTGGACAGCCGGGGCCAACGTCCTGACTTTC. Translated, it gives CASSLSYWTAGANVLTF. Full variable domain (remainder filled in from reference TRBV5-6 and TRBJ2-6): DAGVTQSPTHLIKTRGQQVTLRCSPKSGHDTVSWYQQALGQGPQFIFQYYEEEERQRGNFPDRFSGHQFPNYSSELNVNALLLGDSALYLCASSLSYWTAGANVLTFGAGSRLTVL.

The V and J genes are TRBV27 and TRBJ2-3; 14 bases match TRBD2. The CDR3 has 15 residues. From germline, CDR1 is MNHEY and CDR2 SMNVEV (reference sequence). The junction had 8 bases not matched to a gene; V was cut back by 5 bases and J by 10 bases. CDR3 nucleotides: TGTGCCAGCAGTCCCTTGACTAGCGGGGGGGCAGCGCAGTATTTT. Its protein is CASSPLTSGGAAQYF.

V and J are TRBV7-2 and TRBJ1-2; TRBD1 matches 7 bases. The CDR3 is 15 amino acids. CDR1 and CDR2 from the germline V gene are SGHTA and FQGNSA. V shed 1 base and J 5 bases; nucleotides not matched to a gene: 7. DNA of the CDR3: TGTGCCAGCAGCTTAGTAGGGGCAGGGGGGTATGGCTACACCTTC. Translated: CASSLVGAGGYGYTF.

The chain has TRBV12-5 and TRBJ2-5; 8 bases line up with TRBD1. V shed 5 bases, J shed 2 bases, and the junction held 13 bases outside the gene matches. Looked up from germline, CDR1 is LGHNT and CDR2 is FRNRAP. The CDR3 length is 17 residues. The DNA for the CDR3 is TGTGCTAGTGGTCTGACGCAGGGGGCGCTAGGACAAGAGACCCAGTACTTC. This gives the protein CASGLTQGALGQETQYF.

This chain links TRBV10-3 with TRBJ1-1, with no clear D. The CDR3 spans 13 residues. From germline, CDR1 is ENHRY and CDR2 SYGVKD. Trimming took off 4 bases at V and 3 bases at J, with 9 bases between the two ends. The CDR3 bases are TGTGCCATCAGTGGCGGTGGGGACACTGAAGCTTTCTTT. It is translated as CAISGGGDTEAFF.

This chain connects TRBV7-3 to TRBJ2-3, with 7 bases that match TRBD2. V lost 2 bases to trimming and J lost 6 bases; unmatched junction nucleotides: 5. Germline lookup yields CDR1 SGHTA and CDR2 FQGTGA. CDR3 size: 14 residues. CDR3 loop: CASSLGGESDTQYF. CDR3 nucleotides: TGTGCCAGCAGCTTAGGGGGGGAGTCGGATACGCAGTATTTT.

This clone came up once. J is TRBJ1-2 and V is TRBV3-1 (or the pseudogene TRBV3-2); 7 bases align to TRBD1. This CDR3 region has 13 residues. Unmatched junction bases numbered 4, after V lost 5 bases and J lost 4 bases. From germline, CDR1 is LGHDT and CDR2 YNNKEL (reference sequence). CDR3 sequence: CASSKAGGYGYTF. CDR3 nucleotides: TGTGCCAGCAGCAAAGCAGGGGGCTATGGCTACACCTTC.

The J gene is TRBJ2-2, the V gene TRBV29-1; 8 bases line up with TRBD2. Germline V gene sequence: CDR1 SQVTM, CDR2 ANQGSEA. The V segment lost 1 base and the J segment 4 bases; nucleotides outside the gene matches: 5. The CDR3 contains 15 residues. In nucleotides, the CDR3 is TGCAGCGTTGAAGGCGGCGCGGGGGGCACCGGGGAGCTGTTTTTT. It is translated as CSVEGGAGGTGELFF.

Concerning this clone itself: Distinct nucleotide sequences in the sample also encode this CDR3. The chain employs TRBV6-2 or TRBV6-3 and TRBJ2-7; TRBD1 matches 9 bases. There are 13 residues in the CDR3. Looked up from germline, CDR1 is MNHEY and CDR2 is SVGEGT. CDR3 region: CASSWTGAYEQYV. Here the CDR3 DNA reads TGCGCCAGCAGTTGGACAGGGGCCTACGAGCAGTACGTC.

This chain links TRBV2 with TRBJ1-3; TRBD1 matches at 7 bases. Germline CDR1 reads SNHLY; CDR2 reads FYNNEI. Trimming at V came to 6 bases and at J to 0 bases, leaving 5 bases not matched to a gene. The CDR3 sequence is 15 residues long. This chain's CDR3 is CASRKGAVSGNTIYF. In DNA form, the CDR3 reads TGTGCCAGCAGGAAGGGGGCTGTCTCTGGAAACACCATATATTTT.

The chain uses TRBV6-5 and TRBJ1-6; possible D gene TRBD1, 5 bases. The V end was cut by 6 bases, the J end by 7 bases, with 13 bases between. Germline values: CDR1 MNHEY, CDR2 SVGAGI. The CDR3 has 14 residues. This chain's CDR3 is CASRELGTNSPLHF. The CDR3 nucleotides read TGTGCCAGCAGAGAGTTGGGGACGAATTCACCCCTCCACTTT.

This clone occurred once. The gene calls are TRBV5-6 and TRBJ2-3; D is perhaps TRBD2 (6 bases). There are 17 residues in the CDR3. Trimming cost V 7 bases and J 6 bases, with 27 bases left between them. Germline assignment: CDR1 SGHDT and CDR2 YYEEEE. CDR3 nucleotides: TGTGCCAGCGCCGATTCAGGGAGGAAACTAACCGCGGATACGCAGTATTTT. It encodes CASADSGRKLTADTQYF.

This chain uses TRBV5-1 with TRBJ1-2; no firm D call. V was trimmed by 2 bases and J by 6 bases, leaving 11 bases between them. The CDR3 loop spans 13 amino acids. Germline values: CDR1 SGHRS, CDR2 YFSETQ. In DNA form, the CDR3 reads TGCGCCAGCAGCTTACACCCGAGTGATGGCTACACCTTC. Its translation is CASSLHPSDGYTF.

The rearrangement joins TRBV6-6 to TRBJ2-2; TRBD2 is a possible D gene (6 bases). V gave up 8 bases and J gave up 5 bases, with 18 bases separating them. The V gene's germline CDR1 is MNHNY and CDR2 SVGAGI (reference sequence). The CDR3 is 15 amino acids. The CDR3 loop reads CASHPGGKGTGELFF. CDR3 in DNA: TGTGCCAGCCACCCAGGAGGGAAAGGGACCGGGGAGCTGTTTTTT.

The chain uses TRBV6-5 and TRBJ1-2; 7 bases agree with TRBD1. This CDR3 is built from 13 residues. V was pared by 5 bases and J by 5 bases, with 5 bases of the junction left unmatched. In germline, CDR1 is MNHEY, CDR2 SVGAGI. The CDR3 reads CASSIGTAYGYTF. CDR3 bases: TGTGCCAGCAGTATCGGGACAGCATATGGCTACACCTTC.

V and J are TRBV6-5 and TRBJ1-1; D might be TRBD1 (5 bases). CDR1 and CDR2 (germline): MNHEY, SVGAGI. Trimming removed 4 bases at V and 6 bases at J, with 9 bases between. This CDR3 region has 12 residues. CDR3 DNA sequence: TGTGCCAGCAGTTGGGGCCTGGCTGAAGCTTTCTTT. Protein sequence: CASSWGLAEAFF.

The rearrangement joins TRBV10-3 to TRBJ2-5; 16 nucleotides align to TRBD2. CDR1 ENHRY and CDR2 SYGVKD come from the germline V gene. CDR3 length: 17 residues. V was pared by 5 bases and J by 5 bases, with 8 bases of the junction left unmatched. Written as DNA, the CDR3 is TGTGCCATCAGTAGTGCCGGGACTAGCGGGGGGGGCGAGACCCAGTACTTC. Protein: CAISSAGTSGGGETQYF.

The V and J genes are TRBV7-2 and TRBJ1-4; D is possibly TRBD1 (6 bases). CDR3 length equals 13 residues. Germline CDR1 is SGHTA and CDR2 is FQGNSA. Trimming took 3 bases from V and 8 from J, leaving 10 bases between them. CDR3 sequence: CASSFNREEKLFF. In DNA, the CDR3 is TGTGCCAGCAGCTTTAACAGGGAGGAAAAACTGTTTTTT.

This clone came up once. The chain couples TRBV28 to TRBJ2-7, with a possible D match to TRBD1 (5 bases). CDR1 is MDHEN and CDR2 is SYDVKM in the germline V gene. The CDR3 loop spans 12 amino acids. V lost 10 bases to trimming and J lost 2 bases, with 12 bases between them. The CDR3 DNA reads as TGTGCCATCGACAGTTACCCCTACGAGCAGTACGTC. Translated: CAIDSYPYEQYV.

DNA for the CDR3: TGTGCCAGCAGCTTGGGGGACAGGGGGACTGAAGCTTTCTTT. Translating gives CASSLGDRGTEAFF. J is TRBJ1-1 and V is TRBV5-6; TRBD1 matches 11 bases. This CDR3 is built from 14 residues. J lost 5 bases, V lost 0 bases, and 0 bases had no gene match. Germline V CDR1 and CDR2: SGHDT, YYEEEE.

V is TRBV11-3 and J is TRBJ2-7; TRBD1 is a possible D gene (5 bases). Germline V gene data show CDR1 as SGHNT and CDR2 as YENEEA. The CDR3 runs to 12 residues. The V end lost 8 bases, the J end lost 2 bases, and 10 bases lay between the germline ends. CDR3 sequence reads: CASDLGAYEQYV. CDR3 nucleotide sequence: TGTGCCAGCGACCTAGGGGCCTACGAGCAGTACGTC.

This rearrangement joins TRBV29-1 to TRBJ2-2; 9 bases are shared with TRBD1. The CDR3 is 14 amino acids. The junction had 3 bases not matched to a gene; V was cut back by 3 bases and J by 4 bases. Germline V CDR1 and CDR2: SQVTM, ANQGSEA. The CDR3: CSVDGDRATGELFF. The CDR3 coding sequence is TGCAGCGTTGATGGGGACAGGGCCACCGGGGAGCTGTTTTTT.

The chain uses TRBV6-5 and TRBJ1-6, with TRBD1 matching 9 bases. The CDR3 runs 15 residues. Germline CDR1 MNHEY, CDR2 SVGAGI. V lost 5 bases and J lost 9; bases outside the gene matches: 8. As DNA, the CDR3 is TGTGCCAGCAGTCAGGGGGGACAGGGCAGTTCACCCCTCCACTTT. Encoded protein: CASSQGGQGSSPLHF.

This chain connects TRBV10-3 to TRBJ2-7; the D gene could be TRBD1 or TRBD2 (5 bases each). Germline CDR1 reads ENHRY; CDR2 reads SYGVKD. The V and J ends lost 4 bases and 5 bases respectively, with 15 bases between them. There are 14 residues in the CDR3. The CDR3 DNA is TGTGCCATCAGTGGAACCGGGACGTCGGACGAGCAGTACGTC. Amino acids: CAISGTGTSDEQYV.

The chain combines TRBV2 with TRBJ2-3; unclear D gene. This CDR3 has 12 amino acids. Looked up from germline, CDR1 is SNHLY and CDR2 is FYNNEI. V shed 7 bases and J shed 2 bases, with 7 bases lying between them. CDR3 loop: CASKGYTDTQYF. CDR3 in DNA: TGTGCCAGCAAGGGCTACACAGATACGCAGTATTTT.

The J gene is TRBJ1-2, the V gene TRBV6-5; the match to TRBD1 covers 9 bases. This CDR3 has 13 residues. Germline V gene sequence: CDR1 MNHEY, CDR2 SVGAGI. V was clipped by 6 bases and J by 3 bases; unmatched bases: 2. CDR3 nucleotide sequence: TGTGCCAGCAGACAGGGGGCGGACTATGGCTACACCTTC. This sequence encodes CASRQGADYGYTF.

This clone was detected a few times. CDR3: CASSPFGDRGDITGELFF. The CDR3 coding sequence is TGCGCCAGCAGCCCATTCGGGGACAGGGGGGATATCACCGGGGAGCTGTTTTTT. V usage is TRBV5-1 and J usage is TRBJ2-2; 11 bases match TRBD1. CDR3 length equals 18 residues. Germline-derived CDR1 and CDR2 are SGHRS and YFSETQ. V dropped 4 bases and J dropped 4; count of bases not matched to a gene: 12. The whole variable domain, filled in from reference TRBV5-1 and TRBJ2-2, reads KAGVTQTPRYLIKTRGQQVTLSCSPISGHRSVSWYQQTPGQGLQFLFEYFSETQRNKGNFPGRFSGRQFSNSRSEMNVSTLELGDSALYLCASSPFGDRGDITGELFFGEGSRLTVL.

The gene calls are TRBV10-3 and TRBJ1-3; D gene ambiguous. The CDR3 sequence is 14 residues long. CDR1 ENHRY and CDR2 SYGVKD come from the germline V gene. The V gene lost 4 bases and the J gene lost 0 bases, with 7 bases spanning the gap. CDR3 region: CAISGVVSGNTIYF. DNA for the CDR3: TGTGCCATCAGTGGAGTAGTCTCTGGAAACACCATATATTTT.

This clone was counted at least ten times. V and J are TRBV4-3 and TRBJ1-5; D gene unclear. The germline V and J ends were trimmed by 0 bases and 4 bases, with 4 bases remaining between them. The CDR3 is 13 residues long. Germline values: CDR1 LGHNA, CDR2 YSLEER. Here the CDR3 DNA reads TGCGCCAGCAGCCAAGATCTAAATCAGCCCCAGCATTTT. This gives the protein CASSQDLNQPQHF.

V and J are TRBV28 and TRBJ2-5; 10 nucleotides agree with TRBD1. Germline V lookup: CDR1 MDHEN, CDR2 SYDVKM. The CDR3 length is 16 residues. V gave up 5 bases and J gave up 1 base; unmatched junction bases: 7. Here the CDR3 reads CASSLGTGAGQETQYF. In DNA, the CDR3 is TGTGCCAGCAGTCTAGGGACAGGGGCCGGCCAAGAGACCCAGTACTTC.